This T cell receptor (beta chain) was documented in a study of T cells after yellow fever vaccination. Findings and caveats of the study: A small share of clonotypes appeared in both CD4 and CD8 compartments. Contaminants from the bulk population, in the form of abundant clonotypes, could be found in FACS-sorted repertoires. In post-booster samples, most primary-vaccination clones reappeared (approximately 95% CD4, roughly 90% CD8).

This clonotype was found many times. The antigen remains undetermined. 5'RACE template switching produced TCR cDNA carrying a universal primer site and UMIs. One entry per CDR3 protein, called by TCRdb with MiXCR from the 5' RACE reads. The repertoire consists of roughly 340,000 distinct CDR3 sequences, with 3.5% to 4.5% occurring once and the leading ten covering 20% to 25%. The CDR3 extends over 16 amino acids. Looked up from germline, CDR1 is SEHNR and CDR2 is FQNEAQ (reference sequence). V lost 3 bases to trimming and J lost 8 bases, with 17 bases between them. The sample here was PBMCs, taken 5 days after the yellow fever booster vaccination. The chain has TRBV7-9 and TRBJ1-6, with D uncertain. The receptor's source is a man aged 18 to 29 who received the YFV17D yellow fever vaccine. The CDR3 DNA sequence: TGTGCCAGCAGCTTTCTGTCAGGAGGTCCTGATTCACCCCTCCACTTT. Translating it yields CASSFLSGGPDSPLHF.